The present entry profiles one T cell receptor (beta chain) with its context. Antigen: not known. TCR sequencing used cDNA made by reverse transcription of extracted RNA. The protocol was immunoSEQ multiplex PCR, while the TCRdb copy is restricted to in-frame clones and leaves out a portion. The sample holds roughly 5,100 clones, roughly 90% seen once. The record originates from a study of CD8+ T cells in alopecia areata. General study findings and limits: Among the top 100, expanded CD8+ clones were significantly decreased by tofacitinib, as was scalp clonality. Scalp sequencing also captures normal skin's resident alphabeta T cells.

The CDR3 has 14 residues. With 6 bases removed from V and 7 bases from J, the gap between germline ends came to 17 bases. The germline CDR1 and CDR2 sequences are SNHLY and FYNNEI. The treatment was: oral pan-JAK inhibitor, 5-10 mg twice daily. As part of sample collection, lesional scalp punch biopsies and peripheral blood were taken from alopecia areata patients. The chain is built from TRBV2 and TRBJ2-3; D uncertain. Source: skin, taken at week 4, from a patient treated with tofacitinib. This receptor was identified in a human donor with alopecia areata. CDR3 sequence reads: CASREQGPTNTQYF. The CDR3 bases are TGTGCCAGCAGAGAGCAAGGACCCACCAATACGCAGTATTTT.